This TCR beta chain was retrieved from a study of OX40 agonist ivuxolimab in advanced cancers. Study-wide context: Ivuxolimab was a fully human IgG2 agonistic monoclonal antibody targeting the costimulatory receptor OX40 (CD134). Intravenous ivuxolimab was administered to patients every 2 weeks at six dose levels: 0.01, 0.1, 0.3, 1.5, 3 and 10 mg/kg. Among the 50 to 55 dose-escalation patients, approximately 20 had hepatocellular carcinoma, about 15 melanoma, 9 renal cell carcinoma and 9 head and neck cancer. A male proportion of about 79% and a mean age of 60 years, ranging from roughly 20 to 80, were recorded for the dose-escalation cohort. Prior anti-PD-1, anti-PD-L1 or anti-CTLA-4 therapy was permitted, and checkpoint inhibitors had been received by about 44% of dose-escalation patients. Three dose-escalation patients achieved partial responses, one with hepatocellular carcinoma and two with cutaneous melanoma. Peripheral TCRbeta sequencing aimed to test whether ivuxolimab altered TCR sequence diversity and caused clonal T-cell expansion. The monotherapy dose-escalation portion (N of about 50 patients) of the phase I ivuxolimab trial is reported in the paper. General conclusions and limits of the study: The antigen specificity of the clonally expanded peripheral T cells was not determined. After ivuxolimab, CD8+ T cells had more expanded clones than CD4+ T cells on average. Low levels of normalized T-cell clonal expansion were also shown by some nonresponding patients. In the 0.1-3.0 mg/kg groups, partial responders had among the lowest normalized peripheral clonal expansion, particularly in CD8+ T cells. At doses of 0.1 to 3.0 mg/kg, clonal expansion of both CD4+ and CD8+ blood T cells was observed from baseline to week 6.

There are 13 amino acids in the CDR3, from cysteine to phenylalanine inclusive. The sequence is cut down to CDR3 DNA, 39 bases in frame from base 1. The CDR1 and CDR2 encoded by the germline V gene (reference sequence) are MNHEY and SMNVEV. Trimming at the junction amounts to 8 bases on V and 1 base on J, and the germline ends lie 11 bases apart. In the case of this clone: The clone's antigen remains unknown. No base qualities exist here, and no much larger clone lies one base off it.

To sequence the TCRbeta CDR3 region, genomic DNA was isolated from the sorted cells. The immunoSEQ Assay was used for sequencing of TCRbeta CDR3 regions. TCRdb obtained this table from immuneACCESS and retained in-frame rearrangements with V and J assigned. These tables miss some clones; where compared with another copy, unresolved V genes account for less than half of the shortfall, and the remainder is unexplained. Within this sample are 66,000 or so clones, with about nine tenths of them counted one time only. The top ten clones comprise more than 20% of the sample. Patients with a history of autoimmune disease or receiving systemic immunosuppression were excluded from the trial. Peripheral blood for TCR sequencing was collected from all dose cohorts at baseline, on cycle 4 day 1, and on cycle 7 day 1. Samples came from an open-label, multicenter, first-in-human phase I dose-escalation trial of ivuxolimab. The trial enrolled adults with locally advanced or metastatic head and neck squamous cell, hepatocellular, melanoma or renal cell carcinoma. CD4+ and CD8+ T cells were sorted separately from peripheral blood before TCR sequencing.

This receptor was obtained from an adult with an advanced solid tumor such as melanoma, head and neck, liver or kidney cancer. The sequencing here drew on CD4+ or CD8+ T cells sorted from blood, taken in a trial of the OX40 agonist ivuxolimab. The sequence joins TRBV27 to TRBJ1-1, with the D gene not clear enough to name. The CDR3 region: CASAWGPNTEAFF. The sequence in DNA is TGTGCCAGCGCTTGGGGTCCGAACACTGAAGCTTTCTTT.